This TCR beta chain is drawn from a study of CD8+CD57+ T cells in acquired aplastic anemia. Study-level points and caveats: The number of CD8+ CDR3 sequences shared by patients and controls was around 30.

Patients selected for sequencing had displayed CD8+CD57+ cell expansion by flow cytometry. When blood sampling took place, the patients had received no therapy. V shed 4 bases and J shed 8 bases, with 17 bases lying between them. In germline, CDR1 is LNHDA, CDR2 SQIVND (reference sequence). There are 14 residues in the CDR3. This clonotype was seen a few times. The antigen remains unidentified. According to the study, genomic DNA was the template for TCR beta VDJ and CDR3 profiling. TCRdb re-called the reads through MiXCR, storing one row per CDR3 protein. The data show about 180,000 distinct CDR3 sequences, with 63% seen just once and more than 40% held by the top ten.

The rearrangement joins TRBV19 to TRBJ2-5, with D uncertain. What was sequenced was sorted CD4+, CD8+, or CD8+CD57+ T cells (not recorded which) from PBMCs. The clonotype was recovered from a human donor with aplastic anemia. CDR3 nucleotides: TGTGCCAGTAGTAGCGACCGCGTTGGTCTTACCCAGTACTTC. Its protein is CASSSDRVGLTQYF.